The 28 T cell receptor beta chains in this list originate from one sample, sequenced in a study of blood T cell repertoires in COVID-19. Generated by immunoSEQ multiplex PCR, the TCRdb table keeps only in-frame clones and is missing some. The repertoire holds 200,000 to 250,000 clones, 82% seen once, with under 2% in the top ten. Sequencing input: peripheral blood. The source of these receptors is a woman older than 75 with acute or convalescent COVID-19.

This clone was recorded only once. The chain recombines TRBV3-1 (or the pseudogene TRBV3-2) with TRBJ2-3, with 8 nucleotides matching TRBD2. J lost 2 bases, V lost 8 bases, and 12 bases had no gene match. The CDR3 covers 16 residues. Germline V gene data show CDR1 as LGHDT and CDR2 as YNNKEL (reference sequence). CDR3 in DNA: TGTGCCAGCGCAAAGCGGGCTAGCGGGTCCACAGATACGCAGTATTTT. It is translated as CASAKRASGSTDTQYF.

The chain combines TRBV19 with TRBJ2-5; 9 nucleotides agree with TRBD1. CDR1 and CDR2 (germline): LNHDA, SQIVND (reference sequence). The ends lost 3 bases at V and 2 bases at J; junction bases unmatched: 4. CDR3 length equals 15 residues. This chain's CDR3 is CASSMGGQGQETQYF. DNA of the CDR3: TGTGCCAGTAGTATGGGTGGACAGGGGCAAGAGACCCAGTACTTC.

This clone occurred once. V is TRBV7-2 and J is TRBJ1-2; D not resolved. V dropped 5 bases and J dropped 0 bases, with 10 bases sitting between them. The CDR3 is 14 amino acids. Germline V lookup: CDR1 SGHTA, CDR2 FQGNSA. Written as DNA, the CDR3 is TGTGCCAGCAGCCCCCGCGGGGCTAACTATGGCTACACCTTC. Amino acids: CASSPRGANYGYTF.

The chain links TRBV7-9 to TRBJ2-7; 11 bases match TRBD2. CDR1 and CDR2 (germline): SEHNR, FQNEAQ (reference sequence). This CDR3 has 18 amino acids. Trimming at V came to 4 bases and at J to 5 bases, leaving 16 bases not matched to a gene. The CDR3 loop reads CASSSGSTASGRFNEQYF. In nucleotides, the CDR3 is TGTGCCAGCAGCTCCGGGTCTACCGCTAGCGGGAGGTTCAACGAGCAGTACTTC.

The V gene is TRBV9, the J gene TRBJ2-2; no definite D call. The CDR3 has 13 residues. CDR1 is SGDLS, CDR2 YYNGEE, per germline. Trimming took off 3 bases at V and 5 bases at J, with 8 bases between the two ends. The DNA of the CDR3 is TGTGCCAGCAGCGCCCCCGGGACCGGGGAGCTGTTTTTT. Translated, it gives CASSAPGTGELFF.

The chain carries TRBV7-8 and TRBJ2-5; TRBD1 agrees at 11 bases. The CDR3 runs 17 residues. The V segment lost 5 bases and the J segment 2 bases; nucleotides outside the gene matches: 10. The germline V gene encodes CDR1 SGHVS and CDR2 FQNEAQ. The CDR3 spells CASSPGTGGLIQETQYF. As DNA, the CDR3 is TGTGCCAGCAGCCCTGGGACAGGGGGACTAATACAAGAGACCCAGTACTTC.

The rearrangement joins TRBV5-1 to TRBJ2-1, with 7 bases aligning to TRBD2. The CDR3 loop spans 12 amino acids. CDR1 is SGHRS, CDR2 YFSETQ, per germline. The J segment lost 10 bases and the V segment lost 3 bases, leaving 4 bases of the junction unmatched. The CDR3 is CASSWGLMEQFF. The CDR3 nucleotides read TGCGCCAGCAGCTGGGGACTAATGGAGCAGTTCTTC.

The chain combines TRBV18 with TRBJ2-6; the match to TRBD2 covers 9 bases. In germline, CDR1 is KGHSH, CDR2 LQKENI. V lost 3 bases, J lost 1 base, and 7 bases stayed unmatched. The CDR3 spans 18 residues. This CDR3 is CASSPSLAGDSGANVLTF. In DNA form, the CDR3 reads TGTGCCAGCTCACCCTCTTTAGCGGGAGATTCTGGGGCCAACGTCCTGACTTTC.

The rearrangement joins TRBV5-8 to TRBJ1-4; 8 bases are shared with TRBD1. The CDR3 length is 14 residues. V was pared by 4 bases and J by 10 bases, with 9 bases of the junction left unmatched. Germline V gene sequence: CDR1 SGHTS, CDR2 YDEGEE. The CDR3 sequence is CASSTGTGLGKLFF. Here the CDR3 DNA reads TGTGCCAGCAGCACCGGGACAGGCCTCGGAAAACTGTTTTTT.

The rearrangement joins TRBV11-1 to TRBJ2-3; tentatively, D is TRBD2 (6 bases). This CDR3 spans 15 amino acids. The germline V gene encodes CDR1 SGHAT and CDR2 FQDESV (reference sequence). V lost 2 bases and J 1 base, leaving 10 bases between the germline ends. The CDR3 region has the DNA TGTGCCAGCAGCTTACGTCGGAGGGGCACAGATACGCAGTATTTT. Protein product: CASSLRRRGTDTQYF.

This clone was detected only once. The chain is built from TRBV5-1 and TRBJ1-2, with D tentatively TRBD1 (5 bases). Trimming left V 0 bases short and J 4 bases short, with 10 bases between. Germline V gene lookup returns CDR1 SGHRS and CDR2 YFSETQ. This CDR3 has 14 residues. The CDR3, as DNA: TGCGCCAGCAGCTTGGGGACATCACCCTATGGCTACACCTTC. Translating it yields CASSLGTSPYGYTF.

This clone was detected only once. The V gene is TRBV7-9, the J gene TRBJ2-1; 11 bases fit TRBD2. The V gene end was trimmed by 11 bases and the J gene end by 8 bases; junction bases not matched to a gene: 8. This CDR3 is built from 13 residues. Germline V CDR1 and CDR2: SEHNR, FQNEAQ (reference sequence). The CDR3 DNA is TGTGCCGGTCGACTAGCGGGGATCGATGAGCAGTTCTTC. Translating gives CAGRLAGIDEQFF.

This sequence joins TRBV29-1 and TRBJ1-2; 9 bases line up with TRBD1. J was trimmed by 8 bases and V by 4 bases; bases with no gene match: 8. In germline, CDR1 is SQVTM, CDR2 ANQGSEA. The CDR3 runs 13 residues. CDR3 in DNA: TGCAGCGTTGTGAAGGGACAGGGATCCGGCTACACCTTC. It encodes CSVVKGQGSGYTF.

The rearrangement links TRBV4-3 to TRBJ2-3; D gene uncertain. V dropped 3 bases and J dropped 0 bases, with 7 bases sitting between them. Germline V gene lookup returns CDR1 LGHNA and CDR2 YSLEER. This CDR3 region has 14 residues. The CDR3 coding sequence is TGCGCCAGCAGCCAGAGGATTAGCACAGATACGCAGTATTTT. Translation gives CASSQRISTDTQYF.

CDR3 DNA sequence: TGTGCCAGCAGCCGCGCAGCGGGGGGATACGAGCAGTACTTC. Protein sequence: CASSRAAGGYEQYF. The chain is built from TRBV9 and TRBJ2-7, with 9 bases that match TRBD2. The CDR3 totals 14 residues. CDR1 is SGDLS and CDR2 is YYNGEE in the germline V gene. Unmatched junction bases numbered 6, after V lost 4 bases and J lost 4 bases.

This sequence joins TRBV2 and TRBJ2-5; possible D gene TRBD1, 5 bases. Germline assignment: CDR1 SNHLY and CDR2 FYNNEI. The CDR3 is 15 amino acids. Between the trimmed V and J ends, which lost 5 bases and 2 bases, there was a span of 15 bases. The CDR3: CASSRRQNIQETQYF. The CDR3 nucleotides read TGTGCCAGCAGTCGAAGACAGAACATACAAGAGACCCAGTACTTC.

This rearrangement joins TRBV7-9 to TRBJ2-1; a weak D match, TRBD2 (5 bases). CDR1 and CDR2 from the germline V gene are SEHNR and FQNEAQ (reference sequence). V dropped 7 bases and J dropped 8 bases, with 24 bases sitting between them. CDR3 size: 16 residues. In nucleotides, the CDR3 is TGTGCCAGCATGGTCCGCGAAACCCCTGACGGGGATGAGCAGTTCTTC. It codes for CASMVRETPDGDEQFF.

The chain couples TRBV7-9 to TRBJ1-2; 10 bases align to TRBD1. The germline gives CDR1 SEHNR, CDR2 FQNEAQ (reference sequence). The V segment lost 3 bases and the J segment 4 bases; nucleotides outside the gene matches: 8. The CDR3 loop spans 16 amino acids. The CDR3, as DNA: TGTGCCAGCAGCTTTACCGGGACAGGGGAGGGCTATGGCTACACCTTC. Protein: CASSFTGTGEGYGYTF.

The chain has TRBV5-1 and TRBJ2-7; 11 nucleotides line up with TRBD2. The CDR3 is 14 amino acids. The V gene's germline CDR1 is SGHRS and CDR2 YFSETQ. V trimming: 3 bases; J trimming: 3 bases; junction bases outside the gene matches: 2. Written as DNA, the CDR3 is TGCGCCAGCAGCTCTGGACTAGCGGGCTACGAGCAGTACTTC. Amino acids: CASSSGLAGYEQYF.

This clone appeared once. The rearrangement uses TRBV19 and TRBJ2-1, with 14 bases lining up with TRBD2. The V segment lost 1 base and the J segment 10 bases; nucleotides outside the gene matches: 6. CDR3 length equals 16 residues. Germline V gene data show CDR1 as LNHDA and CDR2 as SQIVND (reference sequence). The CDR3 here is CASSIGLAGGPREQFF. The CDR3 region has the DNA TGTGCCAGTAGTATAGGACTAGCGGGAGGGCCGAGGGAGCAGTTCTTC.

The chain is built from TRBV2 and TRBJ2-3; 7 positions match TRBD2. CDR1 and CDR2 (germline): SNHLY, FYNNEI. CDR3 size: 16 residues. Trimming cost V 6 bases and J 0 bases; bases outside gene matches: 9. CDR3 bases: TGTGCCAGCAGGGCCTCGCTAGCGGTGAGCACAGATACGCAGTATTTT. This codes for CASRASLAVSTDTQYF.

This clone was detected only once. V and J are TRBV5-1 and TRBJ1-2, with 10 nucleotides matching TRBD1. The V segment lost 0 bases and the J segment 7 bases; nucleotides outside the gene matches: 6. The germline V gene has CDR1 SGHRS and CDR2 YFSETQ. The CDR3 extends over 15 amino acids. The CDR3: CASSLEGQGDSGYTF. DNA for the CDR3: TGCGCCAGCAGCTTGGAAGGACAGGGGGACAGTGGCTACACCTTC.

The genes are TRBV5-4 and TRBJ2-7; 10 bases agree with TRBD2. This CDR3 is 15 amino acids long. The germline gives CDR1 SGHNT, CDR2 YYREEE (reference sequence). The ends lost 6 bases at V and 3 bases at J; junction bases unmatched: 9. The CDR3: CASTPGTSDIYEQYF. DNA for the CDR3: TGTGCCAGCACCCCCGGGACTAGCGACATCTACGAGCAGTACTTC.

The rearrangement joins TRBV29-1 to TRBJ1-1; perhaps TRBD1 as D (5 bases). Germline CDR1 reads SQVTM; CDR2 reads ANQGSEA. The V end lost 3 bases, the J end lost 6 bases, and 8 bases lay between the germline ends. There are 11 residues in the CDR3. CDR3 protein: CSVDSGAEAFF. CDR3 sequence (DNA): TGCAGCGTTGACTCGGGGGCTGAAGCTTTCTTT.

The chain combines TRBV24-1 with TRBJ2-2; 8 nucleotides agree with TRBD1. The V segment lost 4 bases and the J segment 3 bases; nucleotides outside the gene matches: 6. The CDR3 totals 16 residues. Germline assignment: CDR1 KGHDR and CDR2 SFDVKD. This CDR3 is CATSDPRQGYTGELFF. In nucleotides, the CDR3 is TGTGCCACCAGTGACCCGAGACAGGGGTACACCGGGGAGCTGTTTTTT.

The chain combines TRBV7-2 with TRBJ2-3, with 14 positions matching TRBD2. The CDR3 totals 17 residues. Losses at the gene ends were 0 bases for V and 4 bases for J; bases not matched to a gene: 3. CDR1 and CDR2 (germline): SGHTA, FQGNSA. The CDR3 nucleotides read TGTGCCAGCAGCTTAGCGGTGACTAGCGGGAGGGCAGATACGCAGTATTTT. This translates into CASSLAVTSGRADTQYF.

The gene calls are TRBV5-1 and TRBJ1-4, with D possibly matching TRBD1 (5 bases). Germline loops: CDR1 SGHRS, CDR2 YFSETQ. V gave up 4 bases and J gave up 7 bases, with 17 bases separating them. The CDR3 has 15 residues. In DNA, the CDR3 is TGCGCCAGCAGCATTCAGGGCTCGGACGGTGAAAAACTGTTTTTT. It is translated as CASSIQGSDGEKLFF. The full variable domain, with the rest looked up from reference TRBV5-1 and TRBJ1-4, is KAGVTQTPRYLIKTRGQQVTLSCSPISGHRSVSWYQQTPGQGLQFLFEYFSETQRNKGNFPGRFSGRQFSNSRSEMNVSTLELGDSALYLCASSIQGSDGEKLFFGSGTQLSVL.

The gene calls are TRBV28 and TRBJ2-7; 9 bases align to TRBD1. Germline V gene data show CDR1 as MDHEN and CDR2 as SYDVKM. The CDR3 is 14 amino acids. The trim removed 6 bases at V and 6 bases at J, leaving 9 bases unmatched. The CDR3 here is CASSLTDRGTEQYF. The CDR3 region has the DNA TGTGCCAGCAGCCTCACTGACAGGGGGACCGAGCAGTACTTC.